This TCR beta chain was identified in a study of T cell responses to AZD1222 COVID-19 vaccine. General study points: Most donors were white British and more were female, and clonal diversity was possibly underestimated.

The CDR3 is 14 amino acids. Germline CDR1 MNHNY, CDR2 SVGAGI (reference sequence). Trimming took off 0 bases at V and 5 bases at J, with 11 bases between the two ends. Assay used: immunoSEQ multiplex PCR; TCRdb lists only in-frame clones, some missing. The table has around 180,000 clones, around nine tenths seen once; the top ten hold more than 0.4%. This clone turned up a few times. What it binds is not known. The genes are TRBV6-6 and TRBJ2-7; D perhaps matches TRBD1 (5 bases). Here the sequenced sample was peripheral blood, taken on day 0 of AZD1222 vaccination. The clonotype originates from an adult in good health. The CDR3 DNA follows: TGTGCCAGCAGTTACTCTCCCAGGGCTGACGAGCAGTACTTC. It translates to CASSYSPRADEQYF.